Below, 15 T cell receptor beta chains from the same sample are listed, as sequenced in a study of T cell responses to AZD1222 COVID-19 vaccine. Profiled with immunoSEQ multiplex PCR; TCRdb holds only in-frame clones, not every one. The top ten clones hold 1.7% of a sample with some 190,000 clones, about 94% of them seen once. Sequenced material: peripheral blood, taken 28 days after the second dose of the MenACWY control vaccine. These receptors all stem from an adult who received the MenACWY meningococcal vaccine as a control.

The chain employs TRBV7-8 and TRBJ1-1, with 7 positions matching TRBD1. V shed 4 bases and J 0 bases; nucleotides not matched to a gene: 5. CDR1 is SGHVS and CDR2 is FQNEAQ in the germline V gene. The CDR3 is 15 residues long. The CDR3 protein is CASSSGTALNTEAFF. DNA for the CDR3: TGTGCCAGCAGCTCAGGGACAGCCCTGAACACTGAAGCTTTCTTT.

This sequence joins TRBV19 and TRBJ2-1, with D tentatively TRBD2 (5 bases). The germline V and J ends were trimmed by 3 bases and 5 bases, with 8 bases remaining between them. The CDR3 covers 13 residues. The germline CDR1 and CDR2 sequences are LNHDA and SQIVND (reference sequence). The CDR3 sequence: CASSIRLHNEQFF. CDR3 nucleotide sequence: TGTGCCAGTAGTATCCGACTACACAATGAGCAGTTCTTC.

The CDR3 region has the DNA TGCGCCAGCAGCTTGGAAGGAAAAGCTAACTATGGCTACACCTTC. Translating it yields CASSLEGKANYGYTF. V gene TRBV5-1 combines with J gene TRBJ1-2, with D unclear. The germline V gene encodes CDR1 SGHRS and CDR2 YFSETQ. With 0 bases removed from V and 0 bases from J, the gap between germline ends came to 9 bases. The CDR3 consists of 15 residues. The full variable domain, its missing parts supplied by reference TRBV5-1 and TRBJ1-2, is KAGVTQTPRYLIKTRGQQVTLSCSPISGHRSVSWYQQTPGQGLQFLFEYFSETQRNKGNFPGRFSGRQFSNSRSEMNVSTLELGDSALYLCASSLEGKANYGYTFGSGTRLTVV.

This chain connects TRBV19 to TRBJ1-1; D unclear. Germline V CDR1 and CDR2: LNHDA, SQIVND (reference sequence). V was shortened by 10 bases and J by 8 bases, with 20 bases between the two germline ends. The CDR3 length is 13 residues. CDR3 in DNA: TGTGCCACACTTACCCCCACCGGCAGCGAAGCTTTCTTT. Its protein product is CATLTPTGSEAFF.

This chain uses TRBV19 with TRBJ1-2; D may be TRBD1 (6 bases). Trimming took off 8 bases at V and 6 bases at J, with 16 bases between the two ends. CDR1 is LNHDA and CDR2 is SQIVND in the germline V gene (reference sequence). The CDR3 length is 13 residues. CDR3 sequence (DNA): TGTGCCAGTGGAGACAGGATGGAGCATGGCTACACCTTC. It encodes CASGDRMEHGYTF.

CDR3 loop: CASSPGQGSSYEQYF. Here the CDR3 DNA reads TGTGCCAGCTCACCGGGACAGGGCAGCTCCTACGAGCAGTACTTC. This rearrangement joins TRBV18 to TRBJ2-7, with 9 bases aligning to TRBD1. The CDR3 is 15 amino acids. CDR1 is KGHSH, CDR2 LQKENI, per germline. With V trimmed by 3 bases and J by 0 bases, 3 bases remained unmatched.

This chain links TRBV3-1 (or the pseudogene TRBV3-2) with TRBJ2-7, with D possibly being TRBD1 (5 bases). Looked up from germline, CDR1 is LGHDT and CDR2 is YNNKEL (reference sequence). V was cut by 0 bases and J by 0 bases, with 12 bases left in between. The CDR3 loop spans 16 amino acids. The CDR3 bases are TGTGCCAGCAGCCAAGACGCAGGGCCGAGCTCCTACGAGCAGTACTTC. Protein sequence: CASSQDAGPSSYEQYF.

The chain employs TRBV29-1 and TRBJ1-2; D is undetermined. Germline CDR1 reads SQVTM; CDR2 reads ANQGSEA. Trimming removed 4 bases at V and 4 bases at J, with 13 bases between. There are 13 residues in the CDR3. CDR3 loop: CSVGSQTFYGYTF. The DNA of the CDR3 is TGCAGCGTTGGATCCCAGACCTTCTATGGCTACACCTTC.

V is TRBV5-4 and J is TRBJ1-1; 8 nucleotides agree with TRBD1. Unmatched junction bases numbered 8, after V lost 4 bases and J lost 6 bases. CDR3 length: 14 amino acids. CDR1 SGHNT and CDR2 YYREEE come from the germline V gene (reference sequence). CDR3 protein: CASSPRTGWSEAFF. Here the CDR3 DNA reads TGTGCCAGCAGCCCCCGGACAGGGTGGTCTGAAGCTTTCTTT.

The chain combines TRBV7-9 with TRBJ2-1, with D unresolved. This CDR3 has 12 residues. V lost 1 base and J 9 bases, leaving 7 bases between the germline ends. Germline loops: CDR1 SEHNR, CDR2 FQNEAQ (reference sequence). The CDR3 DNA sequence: TGTGCCAGCAGCTTAGACAGCCCTGAGCAGTTCTTC. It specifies CASSLDSPEQFF.

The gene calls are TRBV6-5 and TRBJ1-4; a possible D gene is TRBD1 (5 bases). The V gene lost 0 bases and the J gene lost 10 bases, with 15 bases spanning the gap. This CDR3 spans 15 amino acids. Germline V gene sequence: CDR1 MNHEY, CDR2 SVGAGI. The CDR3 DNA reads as TGTGCCAGCAGTTACTCGCAGGGCAGTGGGATAAAACTGTTTTTT. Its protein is CASSYSQGSGIKLFF.

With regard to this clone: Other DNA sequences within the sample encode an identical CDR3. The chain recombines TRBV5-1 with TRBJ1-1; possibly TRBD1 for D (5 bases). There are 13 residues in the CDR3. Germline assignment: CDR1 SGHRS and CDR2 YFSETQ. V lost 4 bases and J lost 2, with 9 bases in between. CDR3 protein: CASSSQGNTEAFF. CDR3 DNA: TGCGCCAGCAGCAGCCAGGGTAACACTGAAGCTTTCTTT.

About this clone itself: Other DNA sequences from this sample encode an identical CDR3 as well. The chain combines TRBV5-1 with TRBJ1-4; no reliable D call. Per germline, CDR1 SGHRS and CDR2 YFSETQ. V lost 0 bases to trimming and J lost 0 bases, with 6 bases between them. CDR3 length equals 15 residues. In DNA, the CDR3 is TGCGCCAGCAGCTTGGACGTTGCAACTAATGAAAAACTGTTTTTT. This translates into CASSLDVATNEKLFF.

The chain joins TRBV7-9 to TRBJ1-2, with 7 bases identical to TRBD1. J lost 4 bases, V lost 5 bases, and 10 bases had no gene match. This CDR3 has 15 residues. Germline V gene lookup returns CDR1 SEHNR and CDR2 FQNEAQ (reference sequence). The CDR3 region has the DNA TGTGCCAGCAGCCCGAGACAGGGTCCCGGCTATGGCTACACCTTC. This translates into CASSPRQGPGYGYTF. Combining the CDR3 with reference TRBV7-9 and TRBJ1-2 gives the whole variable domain DTGVSQNPRHKITKRGQNVTFRCDPISEHNRLYWYRQTLGQGPEFLTYFQNEAQLEKSRLLSDRFSAERPKGSFSTLEIQRTEQGDSAMYLCASSPRQGPGYGYTFGSGTRLTVV.

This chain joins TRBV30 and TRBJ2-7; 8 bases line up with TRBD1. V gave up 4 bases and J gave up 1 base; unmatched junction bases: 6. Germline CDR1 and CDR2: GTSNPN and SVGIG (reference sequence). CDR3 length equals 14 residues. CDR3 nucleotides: TGTGCCTGGAATAAACAGGGGGAGTCCTACGAGCAGTACTTC. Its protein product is CAWNKQGESYEQYF.